This is a list of T cell receptor beta chains from one sample in a study of cytomegalovirus exposure and HLA in healthy donors. Generated by immunoSEQ multiplex PCR, the TCRdb table keeps only in-frame clones and is missing some. The table includes some 38,000 clones, around 68% detected once. The sample comprised PBMCs. The receptors were gathered from a middle-aged man in good health and CMV-seronegative. CDR3s include the opening cysteine and the closing phenylalanine or tryptophan. D genes are given only for firm matches. Part of the rows lack a size; the others show once, few, many or a class for expanded clones.

>11|TRBJ1-2|few|-|TRBV30
TGTGCCTGGAGTGTAAGCCCAGGCTACACCTTC
CAWSVSPGYTF
>16|TRBJ1-1|few|TRBD1|TRBV18
TGTGCCAGCTCACCACGGACAGGGACCATGAACACTGAAGCTTTCTTT
CASSPRTGTMNTEAFF
>15|TRBJ2-1|-|-|TRBV13
TGTGCCAGCAGCTTAGAGGGGGAGCCCTACAATGAGCAGTTCTTC
CASSLEGEPYNEQFF
>15|TRBJ1-1|few|-|TRBV6-1
TGTGCCAGCAGTGACCGGGGGAAAGCGAACACTGAAGCTTTCTTT
CASSDRGKANTEAFF
>15|TRBJ2-7|-|-|TRBV21-1
TGTGCCAGCAGCCCGAGACTAGCGGGGGGATACGAGCAGTACTTC
CASSPRLAGGYEQYF
>14|TRBJ2-7|-|-|TRBV5-1
TGCGCCAGCAGCTTGCCAGGGGAATATTCCGAGCAGTACTTC
CASSLPGEYSEQYF
>14|TRBJ1-3|-|-|TRBV6-5
TGTGCCAGCACCCTGAGGAAGGGAGCAAACACCATATATTTT
CASTLRKGANTIYF
>15|TRBJ2-3|-|-|TRBV6-4
TGTGCCAGCAGTGACAGGCCGGGTGGTTCAGATACGCAGTATTTT
CASSDRPGGSDTQYF
>15|TRBJ1-5|few|-|TRBV2
TGTGCCAGCAGTGAACAGGCTACTAGCAATCAGCCCCAGCATTTT
CASSEQATSNQPQHF
>17|TRBJ1-2|-|TRBD1|TRBV29-1
TGCAGCGTTGAAAGACATCCCCACATCCGGGACAGCTATGGCTACACCTTC
CSVERHPHIRDSYGYTF
>16|TRBJ2-3|-|TRBD2|TRBV10-3
TGTGCCATCAGTGAGTCGGCTAGCGGGGGTGGAGATACGCAGTATTTT
CAISESASGGGDTQYF
>14|TRBJ2-7|few|-|TRBV15
TGTGCCACCAGCAGAGAGGCGGGAACCTACGAGCAGTACTTC
CATSREAGTYEQYF
>16|TRBJ2-7|-|TRBD2|TRBV6-6
TGTGCCAGCAGTTACTCGGCTCTAGCGGGAGCCTACGAGCAGTACTTC
CASSYSALAGAYEQYF
>15|TRBJ2-7|-|TRBD2|TRBV9
TGTGCCAGCAGCGTAGGGGGTAGCGGGGTCTACGAGCAGTACTTC
CASSVGGSGVYEQYF
>15|TRBJ2-1|-|TRBD2|TRBV30
TGTGCCTGGAGTGTAGCGGGGGGGCCTTACAATGAGCAGTTCTTC
CAWSVAGGPYNEQFF
>13|TRBJ2-7|-|-|TRBV7-8
TGTGCCAGCAGCAACCCACTTGGCTACGAGCAGTACTTC
CASSNPLGYEQYF
>13|TRBJ1-1|-|TRBD1|TRBV5-6
TGTGCCAGCAGCCCGGACAGGGACACTGAAGCTTTCTTT
CASSPDRDTEAFF
>13|TRBJ1-1|once|TRBD1|TRBV4-3
TGCGCCAGCAGCCATCCGGGACAGGGTGAAGCTTTCTTT
CASSHPGQGEAFF
>12|TRBJ2-2|-|-|TRBV9
TGTGCCAGCAGCGTACGGACCGGGGAGCTGTTTTTT
CASSVRTGELFF
>13|TRBJ1-1|-|-|TRBV19
TGTGCCAGTAGTTCCCAGATGAACACTGAAGCTTTCTTT
CASSSQMNTEAFF
>17|TRBJ2-5|-|TRBD1|TRBV4-2
TGTGCCAGCAGCCAATCCGATGCGGGACAGGGCAGAGAGACCCAGTACTTC
CASSQSDAGQGRETQYF
>13|TRBJ1-6|-|-|TRBV7-9
TGTGCATCCAGGGACTCCTATAATTCACCCCTCCACTTT
CASRDSYNSPLHF
>14|TRBJ1-6|-|-|TRBV6-5
TGTGCCAGCAGTCTAAACACAGGGAATTCACCCCTCCACTTT
CASSLNTGNSPLHF
>15|TRBJ1-5|few|TRBD1|TRBV19
TGTGCCAGTAGTACCGGGACAGGGGGCAATCAGCCCCAGCATTTT
CASSTGTGGNQPQHF
>12|TRBJ2-5|-|-|TRBV9
TGTGCCAGCAGCCCCCCGGGGGAGACCCAGTACTTC
CASSPPGETQYF
>13|TRBJ1-2|-|TRBD1|TRBV28
TGTGCCAGCAGTTACAGGGGTGGCTATGGCTACACCTTC
CASSYRGGYGYTF
>14|TRBJ1-1|-|-|TRBV5-4
TGTGCCAGCAGCTTGGGTCCAGGGAACACTGAAGCTTTCTTT
CASSLGPGNTEAFF
>11|TRBJ1-2|-|-|TRBV7-9
TGTGCCAGCAGCTCCACGGATGGCTACACCTTC
CASSSTDGYTF
>13|TRBJ2-2|-|-|TRBV6-1
TGTGCCAGCAGTGAAGTACATGGCGGGGAGCTGTTTTTT
CASSEVHGGELFF
>15|TRBJ1-2|-|-|TRBV5-1
TGCGCCAGCAGCCCTCCAACGGCCGGGGATTCTGGCTACACCTTC
CASSPPTAGDSGYTF
>14|TRBJ1-2|-|TRBD1|TRBV30
TGTGCCTGGAGTGTAGGCAGGACAGGGATTAGCTACACCTTC
CAWSVGRTGISYTF
>13|TRBJ2-2|-|TRBD2|TRBV7-9
TGTGCCAGCAGCTCTAGCGGAACCGGGGAGCTGTTTTTT
CASSSSGTGELFF
>15|TRBJ2-5|-|TRBD2|TRBV6-1
TGTGCCAGCAGTGGACTAGCGGGGGGGCAAGAGACCCAGTACTTC
CASSGLAGGQETQYF
>17|TRBJ2-7|-|-|TRBV28
TGTGCCAGCAATCTCAATCGCGGTTCCCCCTACTCCTACGAGCAGTACTTC
CASNLNRGSPYSYEQYF
>16|TRBJ2-7|-|TRBD2|TRBV2
TGTGCCAGCAGTGGAGGATGGGCGGGGGGGCCTCGGGAGCAGTACTTC
CASSGGWAGGPREQYF
>15|TRBJ2-7|-|TRBD1|TRBV7-9
TGTGCCAGCAGTCAAGGACAGGGGATTTCCTACGAGCAGTACTTC
CASSQGQGISYEQYF
>13|TRBJ2-2|medium-sized|-|TRBV6-1
TGTGCCAGCAGTGCGACAGACACCGGGGAGCTGTTTTTT
CASSATDTGELFF
>14|TRBJ1-2|-|-|TRBV6-5
TGTGCCAGCACCCCGGGAGGGACAAACTATGGCTACACCTTC
CASTPGGTNYGYTF
>14|TRBJ2-5|few|-|TRBV7-9
TGTGCCAGCAGCTTCCGGGACATTCAAGAGACCCAGTACTTC
CASSFRDIQETQYF
>15|TRBJ2-6|-|-|TRBV4-3
TGCGCCAGCAGCCAAGAGGCCTCTGGGGCCAACGTCCTGACTTTC
CASSQEASGANVLTF
>13|TRBJ2-3|-|-|TRBV5-4
TGTGCCAGCAGCTTGGCGGGAAAAGATACGCAGTATTTT
CASSLAGKDTQYF
>13|TRBJ2-7|-|-|TRBV7-2
TGTGCCAGCAGCTTAGGACTGGATTACGAGCAGTACTTC
CASSLGLDYEQYF
>11|TRBJ2-3|-|TRBD2|TRBV20-1
TGCAGTGCCCCGCGGGGGGATACGCAGTATTTT
CSAPRGDTQYF
>15|TRBJ1-6|-|TRBD1|TRBV11-2
TGTGCCAGCAGCTTAGGTTGGACAGGGGACTCACCCCTCCACTTT
CASSLGWTGDSPLHF
>13|TRBJ2-2|-|-|TRBV7-9
TGTGCCAACTCCCCGGGCGGGACCGGGGAGCTGTTTTTT
CANSPGGTGELFF
>11|TRBJ1-2|-|-|TRBV6-5
TGTGCCAGCAGCGGTAGCTACGGCTACACCTTC
CASSGSYGYTF
>16|TRBJ1-6|-|TRBD1|TRBV5-6
TGTGCCAGCAGCTTCCGGGGAGGGACAGGGGAATCACCCCTCCACTTT
CASSFRGGTGESPLHF
>13|TRBJ2-2|-|TRBD1|TRBV28
TGTGCCACGGGACAGCCGAACACCGGGGAGCTGTTTTTT
CATGQPNTGELFF
>15|TRBJ2-4|-|-|TRBV12-2
TGTGCAAGTCGCTCTCACAGGGGTGCCAAAAACATTCAGTACTTC
CASRSHRGAKNIQYF
>13|TRBJ1-1|-|-|TRBV29-1
TGCAGCGTTGAAGCTCCCGTTGGGCCTGAAGCTTTCTTT
CSVEAPVGPEAFF
>14|TRBJ2-3|few|TRBD2|TRBV5-4
TGTGCCGGGACTAGCGGGGCAAGGACAGATACGCAGTATTTT
CAGTSGARTDTQYF
>16|TRBJ1-1|-|-|TRBV29-1
TGCAGCGCTGACGATGACAGGTTTCTGTTGTACACTGAAGCTTTCTTT
CSADDDRFLLYTEAFF
>16|TRBJ1-5|-|-|TRBV6-1
TGTGCCAGCAGTGATCTGGACGGGGGTCGCAATCAGCCCCAGCATTTT
CASSDLDGGRNQPQHF
>12|TRBJ1-2|-|TRBD1|TRBV19
TGTGCCATTTCGGACAGGATCTATGGCTACACCTTC
CAISDRIYGYTF